Following are 12 T cell receptor beta chains from one sample sequenced in a study of T cell responses to AZD1222 COVID-19 vaccine. TCRdb keeps only in-frame clones here, not all; method: immunoSEQ multiplex PCR. The sample carries some 96,000 clones, more than 70% recorded once. The specimen comprised peripheral blood, sampled on day 0 of MenACWY control vaccination. The receptors were sampled from an adult in good health.

The V and J genes are TRBV6-5 and TRBJ2-7; TRBD1 agrees at 10 bases. V shed 6 bases, J shed 5 bases, and the junction held 7 bases outside the gene matches. Germline-derived CDR1 and CDR2 are MNHEY and SVGAGI. The CDR3 runs 14 residues. The CDR3 here is CASSSGTGVHEQYF. For the CDR3, the DNA is TGTGCCAGCAGCTCAGGGACAGGGGTCCACGAGCAGTACTTC.

This rearrangement joins TRBV9 to TRBJ1-5; D is unresolved. CDR1 is SGDLS and CDR2 is YYNGEE in the germline V gene. With 0 bases removed from V and 5 bases from J, the gap between germline ends came to 12 bases. The CDR3 is 15 amino acids. The CDR3 DNA is TGTGCCAGCAGCGTAGGCCCCACAGTAGATCAGCCCCAGCATTTT. Its protein product is CASSVGPTVDQPQHF.

The chain links TRBV4-3 to TRBJ1-2; the D is unclear. The CDR3 totals 12 residues. The germline V and J ends were trimmed by 1 base and 5 bases, with 5 bases remaining between them. Germline CDR1 and CDR2: LGHNA and YSLEER. CDR3: CASSQGEYGYTF. The CDR3 region has the DNA TGCGCCAGCAGCCAAGGGGAGTATGGCTACACCTTC.

This clone appeared a single time. The chain recombines TRBV19 with TRBJ2-7, with TRBD2 identical over 13 bases. The V gene end was trimmed by 2 bases and the J gene end by 4 bases; junction bases not matched to a gene: 8. CDR3 length equals 17 residues. Germline CDR1 reads LNHDA; CDR2 reads SQIVND (reference sequence). The CDR3 region has the DNA TGTGCCAGTAGTATATCGGGACTAGCGGGGATCCCTTACGAGCAGTACTTC. Protein product: CASSISGLAGIPYEQYF.

The genes are TRBV14 and TRBJ2-1; 10 bases map to TRBD2. With V trimmed by 4 bases and J by 7 bases, 7 bases remained unmatched. CDR1 and CDR2 (germline): SGHDN, FVKESK. There are 15 residues in the CDR3. CDR3 amino acids: CASSPLAGVGNEQFF. CDR3 nucleotide sequence: TGTGCCAGCAGCCCCCTAGCGGGAGTAGGAAATGAGCAGTTCTTC.

The gene calls are TRBV28 and TRBJ2-1; D is ambiguous. From germline, CDR1 is MDHEN and CDR2 SYDVKM. V lost 7 bases, J lost 3 bases, and 4 bases lay in between. The CDR3 totals 11 residues. The CDR3 DNA sequence: TGTGCCAGCACTCACTACAATGAGCAGTTCTTC. Translated, it gives CASTHYNEQFF.

V is TRBV7-6 and J is TRBJ1-3, with TRBD1 matching over 9 bases. Germline V gene sequence: CDR1 SGHVS, CDR2 FNYEAQ. The CDR3 is made up of 18 amino acids. Unmatched junction bases numbered 11, after V lost 1 base and J lost 4 bases. The chain's CDR3 is CASSLGRFDRGSGNTIYF. In DNA, the CDR3 is TGTGCCAGCAGCTTAGGGCGGTTTGACAGGGGGTCAGGAAACACCATATATTTT.

This chain joins TRBV7-8 and TRBJ2-2; D is ambiguous. The CDR3 sequence is 14 residues long. Germline V lookup: CDR1 SGHVS, CDR2 FQNEAQ. V lost 6 bases to trimming and J lost 2 bases, with 10 bases between them. CDR3 bases: TGTGCCAGCAGTAGGGCAGAAAACACCGGGGAGCTGTTTTTT. Translation: CASSRAENTGELFF.

The chain links TRBV5-5 to TRBJ1-2, with D possibly being TRBD1 (6 bases). Per germline, CDR1 SGHKS and CDR2 YYEKEE (reference sequence). With 4 bases removed from V and 4 bases from J, the gap between germline ends came to 17 bases. CDR3 length: 15 amino acids. This CDR3 reads CASSTGQNMAYGYTF. CDR3 bases: TGTGCCAGCAGCACTGGACAGAATATGGCCTATGGCTACACCTTC.

This chain uses TRBV5-1 with TRBJ1-2; D gene ambiguous. Germline V gives CDR1 SGHRS, CDR2 YFSETQ. Trimming shortened V by 3 bases and J by 4 bases, and 16 bases separated the two germline ends. The CDR3 is 15 amino acids. The CDR3 is CASSSVTSSSYGYTF. In nucleotides, the CDR3 is TGCGCCAGCAGCTCAGTGACTTCCTCGTCCTATGGCTACACCTTC.

This clone was seen a single time. V and J are TRBV2 and TRBJ1-5; 9 nucleotides agree with TRBD1. Looked up from germline, CDR1 is SNHLY and CDR2 is FYNNEI. V gave up 6 bases and J gave up 6 bases; unmatched junction bases: 6. The CDR3 is made up of 14 amino acids. The DNA for the CDR3 is TGTGCCAGCAGAAGGGGACAGGGAGGTCAGCCCCAGCATTTT. It yields the protein CASRRGQGGQPQHF. Based on the CDR3 plus reference TRBV2 and TRBJ1-5, the full variable domain is EPEVTQTPSHQVTQMGQEVILRCVPISNHLYFYWYRQILGQKVEFLVSFYNNEISEKSEIFDDQFSVERPDGSNFTLKIRSTKLEDSAMYFCASRRGQGGQPQHFGDGTRLSIL.

This clone was observed a few times. The chain employs TRBV4-2 and TRBJ2-5, with TRBD1 identical over 8 bases. The CDR3 covers 15 residues. V was pared by 0 bases and J by 1 base, with 1 base of the junction left unmatched. The germline gives CDR1 LGHNA, CDR2 YNFKEQ. CDR3 loop: CASSQDTGGQETQYF. The CDR3 bases are TGTGCCAGCAGCCAAGACACAGGGGGCCAAGAGACCCAGTACTTC.